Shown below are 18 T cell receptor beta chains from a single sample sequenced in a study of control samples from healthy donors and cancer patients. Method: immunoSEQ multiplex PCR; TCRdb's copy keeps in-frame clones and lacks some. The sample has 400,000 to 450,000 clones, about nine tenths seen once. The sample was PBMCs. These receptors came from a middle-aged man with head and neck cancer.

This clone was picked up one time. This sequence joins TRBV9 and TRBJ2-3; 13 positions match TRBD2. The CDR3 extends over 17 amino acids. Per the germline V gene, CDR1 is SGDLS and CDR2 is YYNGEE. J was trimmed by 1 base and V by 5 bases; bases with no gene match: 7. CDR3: CASSDGTSGVGTDTQYF. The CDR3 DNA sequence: TGTGCCAGCAGTGACGGGACTAGCGGGGTGGGCACAGATACGCAGTATTTT. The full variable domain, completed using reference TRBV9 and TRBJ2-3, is DSGVTQTPKHLITATGQRVTLRCSPRSGDLSVYWYQQSLDQGLQFLIQYYNGEERAKGNILERFSAQQFPDLHSELNLSSLELGDSALYFCASSDGTSGVGTDTQYFGPGTRLTVL.

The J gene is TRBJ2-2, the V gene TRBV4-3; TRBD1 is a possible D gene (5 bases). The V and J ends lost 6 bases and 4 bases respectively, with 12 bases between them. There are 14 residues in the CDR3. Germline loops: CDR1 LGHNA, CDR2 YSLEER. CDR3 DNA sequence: TGCGCCAGCAGTTTGACAGTTCCCACCGGGGAGCTGTTTTTT. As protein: CASSLTVPTGELFF.

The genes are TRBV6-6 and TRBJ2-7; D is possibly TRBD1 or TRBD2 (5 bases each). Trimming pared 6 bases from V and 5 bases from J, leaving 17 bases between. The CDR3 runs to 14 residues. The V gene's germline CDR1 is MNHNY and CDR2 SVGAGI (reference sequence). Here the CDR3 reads CASSRGPRADEQYF. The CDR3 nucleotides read TGTGCCAGCAGCCGGGGACCCCGTGCGGACGAGCAGTACTTC.

CDR3 sequence (DNA): TGTGCCAGCAGTGAAGATTCCATTGGAGGCACCTACGAGCAGTACTTC. It codes for CASSEDSIGGTYEQYF. V is TRBV6-1 and J is TRBJ2-7, with D possibly being TRBD2 (5 bases). Germline-derived CDR1 and CDR2 are MNHNS and SASEGT. The V end was cut by 1 base, the J end by 2 bases, with 15 bases between. The CDR3 is 16 residues long.

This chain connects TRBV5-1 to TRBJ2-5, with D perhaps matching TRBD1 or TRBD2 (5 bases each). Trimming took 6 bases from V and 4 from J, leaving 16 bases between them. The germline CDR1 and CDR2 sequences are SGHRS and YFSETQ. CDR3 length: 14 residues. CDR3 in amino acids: CASKVGGSGETQYF. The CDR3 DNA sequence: TGCGCCAGCAAGGTTGGGGGAAGCGGAGAGACCCAGTACTTC.

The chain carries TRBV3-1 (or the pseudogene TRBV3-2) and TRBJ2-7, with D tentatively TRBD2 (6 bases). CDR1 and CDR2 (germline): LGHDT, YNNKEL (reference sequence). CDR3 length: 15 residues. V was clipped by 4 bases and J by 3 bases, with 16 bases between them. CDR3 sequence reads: CASSLRASALYEQYF. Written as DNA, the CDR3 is TGTGCCAGCAGCCTACGGGCTAGCGCACTCTACGAGCAGTACTTC.

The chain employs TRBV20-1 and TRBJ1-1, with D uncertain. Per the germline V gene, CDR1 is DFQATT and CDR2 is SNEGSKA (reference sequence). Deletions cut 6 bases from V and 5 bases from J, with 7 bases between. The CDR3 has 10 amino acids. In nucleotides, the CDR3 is TGCAGTGCCCAGGTAACTGAAGCTTTCTTT. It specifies CSAQVTEAFF.

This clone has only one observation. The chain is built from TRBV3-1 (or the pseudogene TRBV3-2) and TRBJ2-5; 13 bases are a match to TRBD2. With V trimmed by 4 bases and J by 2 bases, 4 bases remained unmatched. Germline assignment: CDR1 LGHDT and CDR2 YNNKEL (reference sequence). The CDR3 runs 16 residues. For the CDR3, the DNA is TGTGCCAGCAGCCTGCGGACTAGCGGGAGACAAGAGACCCAGTACTTC. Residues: CASSLRTSGRQETQYF.

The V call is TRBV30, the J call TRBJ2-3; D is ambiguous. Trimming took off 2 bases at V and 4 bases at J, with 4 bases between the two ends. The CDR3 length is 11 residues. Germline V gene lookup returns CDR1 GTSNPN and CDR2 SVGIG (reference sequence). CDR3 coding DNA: TGTGCCTGGAGTACCCCAGATACGCAGTATTTT. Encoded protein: CAWSTPDTQYF.

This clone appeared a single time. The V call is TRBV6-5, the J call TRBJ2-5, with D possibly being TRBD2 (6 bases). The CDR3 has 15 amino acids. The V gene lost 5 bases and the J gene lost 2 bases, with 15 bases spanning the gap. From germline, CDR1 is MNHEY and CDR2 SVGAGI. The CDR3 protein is CASSLQTAGQETQYF. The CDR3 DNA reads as TGTGCCAGCAGTCTACAGACGGCGGGGCAAGAGACCCAGTACTTC.

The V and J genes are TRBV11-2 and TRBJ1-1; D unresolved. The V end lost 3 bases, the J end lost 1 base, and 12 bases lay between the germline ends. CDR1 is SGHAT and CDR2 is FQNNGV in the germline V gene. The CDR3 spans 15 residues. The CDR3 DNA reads TGTGCCAGCAGCTTTATCCTCACAACGAACACTGAAGCTTTCTTT. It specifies CASSFILTTNTEAFF.

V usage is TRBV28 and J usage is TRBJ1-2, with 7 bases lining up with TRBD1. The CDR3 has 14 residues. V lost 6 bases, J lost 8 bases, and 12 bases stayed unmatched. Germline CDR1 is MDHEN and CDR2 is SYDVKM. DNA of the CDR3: TGTGCCAGCAGGGCCGCGGGACAGCCCCAAGGCTACACCTTC. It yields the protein CASRAAGQPQGYTF.

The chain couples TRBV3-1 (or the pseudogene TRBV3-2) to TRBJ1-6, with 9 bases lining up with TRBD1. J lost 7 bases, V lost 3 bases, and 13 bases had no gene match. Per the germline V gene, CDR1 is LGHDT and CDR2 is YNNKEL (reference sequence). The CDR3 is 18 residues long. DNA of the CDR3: TGTGCCAGCAGCCATGGGACAGGGCCTTCCTTCTTCAATTCACCCCTCCACTTT. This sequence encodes CASSHGTGPSFFNSPLHF.

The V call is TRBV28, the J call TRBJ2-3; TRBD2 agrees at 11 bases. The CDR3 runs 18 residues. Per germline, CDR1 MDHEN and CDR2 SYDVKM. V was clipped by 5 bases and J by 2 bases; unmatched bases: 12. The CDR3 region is CASSPFYSGGAITDTQYF. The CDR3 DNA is TGTGCCAGCAGTCCCTTTTATAGCGGGGGGGCTATCACAGATACGCAGTATTTT.

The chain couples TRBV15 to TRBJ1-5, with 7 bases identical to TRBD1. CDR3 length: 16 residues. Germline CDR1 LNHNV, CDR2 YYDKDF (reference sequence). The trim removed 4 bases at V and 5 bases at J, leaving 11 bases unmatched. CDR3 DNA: TGTGCCACCAGCATATACAGGGGTTTGGGGGATCAGCCCCAGCATTTT. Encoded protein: CATSIYRGLGDQPQHF.

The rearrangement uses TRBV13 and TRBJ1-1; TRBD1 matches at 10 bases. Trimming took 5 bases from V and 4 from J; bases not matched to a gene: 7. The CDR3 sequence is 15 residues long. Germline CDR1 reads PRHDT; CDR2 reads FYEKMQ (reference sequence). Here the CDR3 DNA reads TGTGCCAGCAGCCCGAGGGGACAGGGGCCCACTGAAGCTTTCTTT. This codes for CASSPRGQGPTEAFF. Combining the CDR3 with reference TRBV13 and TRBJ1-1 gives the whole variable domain AAGVIQSPRHLIKEKRETATLKCYPIPRHDTVYWYQQGPGQDPQFLISFYEKMQSDKGSIPDRFSAQQFSDYHSELNMSSLELGDSALYFCASSPRGQGPTEAFFGQGTRLTVV.

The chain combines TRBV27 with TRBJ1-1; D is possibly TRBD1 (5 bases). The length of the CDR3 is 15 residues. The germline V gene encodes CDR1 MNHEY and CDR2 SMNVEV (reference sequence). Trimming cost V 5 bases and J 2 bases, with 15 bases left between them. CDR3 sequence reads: CASSGGDVINTEAFF. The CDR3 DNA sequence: TGTGCCAGCAGTGGCGGGGACGTCATCAACACTGAAGCTTTCTTT.

For the CDR3, the DNA is TGTGCCAGTAGAGGGGCAGCCCGTAGCACAGATACGCAGTATTTT. Protein: CASRGAARSTDTQYF. The rearrangement uses TRBV19 and TRBJ2-3; possibly TRBD1 for D (5 bases). V was trimmed by 6 bases and J by 0 bases, leaving 13 bases between them. CDR1 is LNHDA, CDR2 SQIVND, per germline (reference sequence). There are 15 residues in the CDR3.